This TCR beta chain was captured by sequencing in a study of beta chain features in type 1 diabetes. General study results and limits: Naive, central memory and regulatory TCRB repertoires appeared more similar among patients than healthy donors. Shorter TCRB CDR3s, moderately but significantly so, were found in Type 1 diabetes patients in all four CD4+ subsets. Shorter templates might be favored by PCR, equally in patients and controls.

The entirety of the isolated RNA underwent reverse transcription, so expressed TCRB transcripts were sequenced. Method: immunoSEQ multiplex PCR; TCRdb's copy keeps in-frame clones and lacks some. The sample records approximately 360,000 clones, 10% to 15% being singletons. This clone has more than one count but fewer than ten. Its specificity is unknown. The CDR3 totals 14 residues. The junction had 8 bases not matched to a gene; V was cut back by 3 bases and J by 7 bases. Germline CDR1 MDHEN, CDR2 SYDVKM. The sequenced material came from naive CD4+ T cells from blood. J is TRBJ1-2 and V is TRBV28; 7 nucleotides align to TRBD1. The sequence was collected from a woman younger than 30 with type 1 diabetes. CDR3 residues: CASSLGGQRGGYTF. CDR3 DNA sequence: TGTGCCAGCAGTTTGGGGGGACAGCGCGGTGGCTACACCTTC.